This TCR beta chain was sequenced for a study of response to subunit inactivated influenza vaccine. Trimming shortened V by 5 bases and J by 1 base, and 12 bases separated the two germline ends. The CDR3 sequence is 14 residues long. The germline V gene encodes CDR1 SGHTA and CDR2 FQGNSA. TCRdb reanalysed the RT-PCR reads using MiXCR and keeps one entry per CDR3 protein. The table shows hundreds of thousands of distinct CDR3 sequences, with approximately 10% occurring only once. This sample also appeared in a second study, on T cells expressing NK-cell markers. That study reports: Template switching by 5'RACE with UMIs generated the TCR beta cDNA.

This chain connects TRBV7-2 to TRBJ2-7; the D gene is possibly TRBD2 (6 bases). The sequence came from a man aged 45 to 65 who received an inactivated influenza vaccine. The sample in question was PBMCs from blood, obtained on the day of vaccination. The CDR3 coding sequence is TGTGCCAGCAGCGCGAGCGGGTATTCCTACGAGCAGTACTTC. Residues: CASSASGYSYEQYF.